This T cell receptor (beta chain) was retrieved from a study of T cells after yellow fever vaccination. Study-wide findings and caveats: Secondary responses were weaker yet peaked faster, day 5 versus 15.

The CDR3 is made up of 14 amino acids. Trimming cost V 2 bases and J 4 bases, with 11 bases left between them. This clonotype showed up many times. As TCR cDNA was made by 5'RACE template switching, a universal primer site and UMIs were added. One entry per CDR3 protein, called by TCRdb with MiXCR from the 5' RACE reads. The table shows approximately 9,300 distinct CDR3 sequences, with 4% to 6% occurring only once. The input for sequencing was PBMCs, either bulk or a sorted T-cell subset (CD4+, CD8+, memory, or dextramer-sorted; not recorded which), taken more than 13 days after the first yellow fever vaccination. This TCR came from a man aged 18 to 29 who received the YFV17D yellow fever vaccine. The chain uses TRBV12-3 or TRBV12-4 and TRBJ1-2; D perhaps matches TRBD1 (5 bases). The CDR3, as DNA: TGTGCCAGCAGTTTATCCGGGGCCGGCTATGGCTACACCTTC. Protein: CASSLSGAGYGYTF.